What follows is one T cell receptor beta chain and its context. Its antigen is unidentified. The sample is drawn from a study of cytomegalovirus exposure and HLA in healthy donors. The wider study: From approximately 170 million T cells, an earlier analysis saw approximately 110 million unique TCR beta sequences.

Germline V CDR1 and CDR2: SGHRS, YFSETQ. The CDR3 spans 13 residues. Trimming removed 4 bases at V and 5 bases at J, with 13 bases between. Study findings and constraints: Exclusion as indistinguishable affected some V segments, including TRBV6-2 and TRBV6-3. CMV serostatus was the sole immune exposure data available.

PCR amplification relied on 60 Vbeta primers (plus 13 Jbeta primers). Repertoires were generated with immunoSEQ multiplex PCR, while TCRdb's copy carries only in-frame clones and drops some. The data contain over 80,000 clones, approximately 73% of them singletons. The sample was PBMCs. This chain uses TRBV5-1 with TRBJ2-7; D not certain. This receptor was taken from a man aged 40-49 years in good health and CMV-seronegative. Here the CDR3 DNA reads TGCGCCAGCAGCCTTGGGCCGCGCCACGAGCAGTACTTC. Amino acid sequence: CASSLGPRHEQYF.